One sample yielded the 11 T cell receptor beta chains listed below, sequenced in a study of blood T cells in healthy people across ages. A second PCR of about 6 to 11 cycles used a sample-barcoded 5' primer and a J-beta primer mix. MiXCR was run by TCRdb on the 5' RACE reads, yielding one entry per CDR3 protein. The sample records about 1.5 million distinct CDR3 sequences, under 55% being singletons. The sequenced sample consisted of blood. The origin of the receptors is a woman aged 18-29 years in good health.

In this sample, this clonotype turned up a few times. This rearrangement joins TRBV2 to TRBJ1-5, with 12 nucleotides matching TRBD1. Germline values: CDR1 SNHLY, CDR2 FYNNEI. The CDR3 runs 15 residues. V shed 6 bases and J 5 bases; nucleotides not matched to a gene: 5. The CDR3 sequence is CASSPGQGADQPQHF. The CDR3 region has the DNA TGTGCCAGCAGCCCGGGACAGGGGGCTGATCAGCCCCAGCATTTT.

V gene TRBV29-1 combines with J gene TRBJ2-7; D might be TRBD2 (6 bases). This CDR3 contains 14 residues. CDR1 and CDR2 (germline): SQVTM, ANQGSEA. V was clipped by 5 bases and J by 0 bases, with 14 bases between them. CDR3 loop: CSVRSGGRSYEQYF. For the CDR3, the DNA is TGCAGCGTTCGGAGCGGAGGGCGCTCCTACGAGCAGTACTTC.

Concerning this clonotype itself: One end of the junction fails to match germline, which may point to a read error. The chain recombines TRBV15 with TRBJ1-2; a possible D gene is TRBD1 (6 bases). In germline, CDR1 is LNHNV, CDR2 YYDKDF (reference sequence). The CDR3 is 15 residues long. The DNA for the CDR3 is TGTGTCACCAGCAGAGGGGGGGCGGAAAGTTATGGCTACACCTTC. This gives the protein CVTSRGGAESYGYTF.

The genes are TRBV12-3 or TRBV12-4 and TRBJ2-7; D remains ambiguous. The CDR3 spans 17 residues. Trimming stripped 2 bases from V and 0 bases from J, with 17 bases between. The CDR3 DNA is TGTGCCAGCAGTTTAAGTATAGGGCTTTTCAGCTCCTACGAGCAGTACTTC. Residues: CASSLSIGLFSSYEQYF.

This clonotype occurred many times. The chain employs TRBV10-3 and TRBJ2-7; D might be TRBD2 (6 bases). Germline V gene lookup returns CDR1 ENHRY and CDR2 SYGVKD. The CDR3 totals 15 residues. Trimming removed 4 bases at V and 3 bases at J, with 16 bases between. The CDR3 coding sequence is TGTGCCATCAGTGGGGGGGACCATAGCTACTACGAGCAGTACTTC. It encodes CAISGGDHSYYEQYF.

A few counts support this clonotype. The rearrangement joins TRBV7-8 to TRBJ2-2; perhaps TRBD1 as D (6 bases). CDR3 length equals 15 residues. Trimming stripped 7 bases from V and 0 bases from J, with 12 bases between. Looked up from germline, CDR1 is SGHVS and CDR2 is FQNEAQ. CDR3 region: CASNLQGPNTGELFF. In DNA, the CDR3 is TGTGCCAGCAACCTACAGGGACCGAACACCGGGGAGCTGTTTTTT. The full variable domain, in which reference TRBV7-8 and TRBJ2-2 provide the parts outside the CDR3, is GAGVSQSPRYKVAKRGQDVALRCDPISGHVSLFWYQQALGQGPEFLTYFQNEAQLDKSGLPSDRFFAERPEGSVSTLKIQRTQQEDSAVYLCASNLQGPNTGELFFGEGSRLTVL.

The V and J genes are TRBV28 and TRBJ2-5; D tentatively fits TRBD1 or TRBD2 (6 bases each). Per the germline V gene, CDR1 is MDHEN and CDR2 is SYDVKM. The CDR3 spans 16 residues. The V gene lost 2 bases and the J gene lost 11 bases, with 24 bases spanning the gap. CDR3: CASSLRGETEAHEQYF. Written as DNA, the CDR3 is TGTGCCAGCAGTTTAAGGGGGGAGACCGAGGCCCATGAGCAGTACTTC.

This clonotype was observed a handful of times. The chain employs TRBV20-1 and TRBJ1-6, with D hard to call. The CDR3 contains 16 residues. Germline values: CDR1 DFQATT, CDR2 SNEGSKA (reference sequence). V was shortened by 0 bases and J by 2 bases, with 11 bases between the two germline ends. The CDR3 is CSARDFEGAYNSPLHF. The CDR3 DNA sequence: TGCAGTGCTAGAGATTTTGAGGGTGCCTATAATTCACCCCTCCACTTT.

Only a few counts were recorded for this clonotype. This chain joins TRBV12-3 or TRBV12-4 and TRBJ2-1, with TRBD2 matching over 15 bases. J was trimmed by 7 bases and V by 0 bases; bases with no gene match: 13. The CDR3 spans 20 residues. The CDR3 coding sequence is TGTGCCAGCAGTTTAGCCGGACTAGCGGGAGGGCCGGACGGTACAAATGAGCAGTTCTTC. Protein product: CASSLAGLAGGPDGTNEQFF.

The sample holds many counts of this clonotype. The chain uses TRBV7-9 and TRBJ1-4; D is perhaps TRBD1 (5 bases). This CDR3 has 14 amino acids. Looked up from germline, CDR1 is SEHNR and CDR2 is FQNEAQ (reference sequence). Trimming pared 5 bases from V and 6 bases from J, leaving 13 bases between. The CDR3: CASSVTEYHEKLFF. DNA of the CDR3: TGTGCCAGCAGCGTGACAGAATACCATGAAAAACTGTTTTTT.

This clonotype was detected a few times. V gene TRBV13 combines with J gene TRBJ2-7; 11 bases map to TRBD2. The germline gives CDR1 PRHDT, CDR2 FYEKMQ (reference sequence). This CDR3 region has 18 residues. V lost 4 bases and J lost 0; bases outside the gene matches: 11. CDR3 nucleotide sequence: TGTGCCAGCAGCTCTACATATAGCGGGGGGGGTAGCTCCTACGAGCAGTACTTC. This gives the protein CASSSTYSGGGSSYEQYF.